The 18 T cell receptor beta chains reported below all come from one sample, sequenced in a study of blood T cell repertoires in COVID-19. Sequencing was performed with immunoSEQ multiplex PCR; in TCRdb, only in-frame clones are kept and a portion is missing. Of roughly 75,000 clones listed, around two thirds are singletons. Material: peripheral blood. The source of these receptors is a human donor with acute or convalescent COVID-19. The donor label of this sample is uncertain.

The rearrangement links TRBV7-3 to TRBJ2-5; D is unclear. Germline CDR1 SGHTA, CDR2 FQGTGA. V lost 3 bases and J lost 7, with 9 bases in between. This CDR3 is built from 12 residues. This chain's CDR3 is CASSLADGTQYF. The CDR3 DNA reads TGTGCCAGCAGCTTGGCCGATGGGACCCAGTACTTC.

The chain joins TRBV2 to TRBJ1-1; 10 bases are a match to TRBD1. V lost 8 bases to trimming and J lost 10 bases; unmatched junction nucleotides: 10. The CDR3 has 13 residues. CDR1 and CDR2 (germline): SNHLY, FYNNEI. CDR3 in DNA: TGTGCCAGCTCGATGGGACAGGGGAGAACAGCTTTCTTT. Protein: CASSMGQGRTAFF.

In its sample, this clone was seen once. The chain joins TRBV11-2 to TRBJ2-2, with D tentatively TRBD2 (6 bases). The CDR3 covers 16 residues. Deletions cut 0 bases from V and 5 bases from J, with 13 bases between. Germline loops: CDR1 SGHAT, CDR2 FQNNGV. CDR3 DNA: TGTGCCAGCAGCTTAGAAAGCGGGCTAGGGACCGGGGAGCTGTTTTTT. As protein: CASSLESGLGTGELFF.

This clone was counted between two and nine times. The CDR3 spells CASSTGAINEKLFF. The CDR3 DNA is TGTGCCAGCAGCACAGGGGCCATTAATGAAAAACTGTTTTTT. The chain joins TRBV11-2 to TRBJ1-4; 7 bases match TRBD1. The germline V gene encodes CDR1 SGHAT and CDR2 FQNNGV. The CDR3 runs 14 residues. The trim removed 5 bases at V and 4 bases at J, leaving 4 bases unmatched.

A few counts support this clone. V is TRBV6-2 or TRBV6-3 and J is TRBJ1-2, with D perhaps matching TRBD1 (6 bases). CDR3 length equals 16 residues. V shed 6 bases and J shed 2 bases, with 19 bases lying between them. Germline V lookup: CDR1 MNHEY, CDR2 SVGEGT. The CDR3 here is CASSSSSDRINYGYTF. CDR3 nucleotide sequence: TGTGCCAGCAGCTCCTCCTCTGACAGGATCAACTATGGCTACACCTTC.

This CDR3 is CASSYGSSGNTIYF. The DNA of the CDR3 is TGTGCCAGCAGTTACGGCAGCTCTGGAAACACCATATATTTT. The genes are TRBV6-2 or TRBV6-3 and TRBJ1-3; D ambiguous. Trimming took 2 bases from V and 0 from J, leaving 5 bases between them. Germline values: CDR1 MNHEY, CDR2 SVGEGT. This CDR3 is built from 14 residues.

The rearrangement links TRBV2 to TRBJ2-4; possible D gene TRBD2, 6 bases. CDR1 SNHLY and CDR2 FYNNEI come from the germline V gene. The CDR3 length is 15 residues. The V end lost 8 bases, the J end lost 8 bases, and 22 bases lay between the germline ends. This CDR3 reads CASVPRRTEGDIQYF. The DNA for the CDR3 is TGTGCCAGCGTCCCCCGGCGGACGGAGGGAGACATTCAGTACTTC.

The chain combines TRBV18 with TRBJ2-1; TRBD2 agrees at 9 bases. Germline values: CDR1 KGHSH, CDR2 LQKENI. The CDR3 is 14 amino acids. V shed 8 bases and J 4 bases; nucleotides not matched to a gene: 6. CDR3 nucleotides: TGTGCCAGCGCCTATAGCGGGAGTTACAATGAGCAGTTCTTC. Translating gives CASAYSGSYNEQFF.

CDR3 in DNA: TGTGCCAGCAGCAAATTCGGGGGGCAGTGCACTGAAGCTTTCTTT. This gives the protein CASSKFGGQCTEAFF. The J gene is TRBJ1-1, the V gene TRBV21-1. TRBV21-1 is annotated as a pseudogene. The CDR3 is 15 residues long.

The chain has TRBV3-1 (or the pseudogene TRBV3-2) and TRBJ2-3; D is perhaps TRBD2 (5 bases). V was trimmed by 2 bases and J by 14 bases, leaving 14 bases between them. The CDR3 totals 12 residues. Germline loops: CDR1 LGHDT, CDR2 YNNKEL (reference sequence). CDR3 bases: TGTGCCAGCAGCCAATCGGACCGGGATGTGTATTTT. It translates to CASSQSDRDVYF.

The V call is TRBV9, the J call TRBJ2-7; 8 nucleotides agree with TRBD2. This CDR3 has 15 residues. With 0 bases clipped from V and 6 bases from J, the junction kept 8 bases outside the gene matches. The germline CDR1 and CDR2 sequences are SGDLS and YYNGEE. The CDR3: CASSVDPGLDGEQYF. CDR3 in DNA: TGTGCCAGCAGCGTAGACCCGGGACTAGACGGCGAGCAGTACTTC.

The chain carries TRBV4-1 and TRBJ2-1; 12 bases fit TRBD2. CDR3 length: 14 residues. With 4 bases clipped from V and 9 bases from J, the junction kept 4 bases outside the gene matches. Germline CDR1 reads MGHRA; CDR2 reads YSYEKL. CDR3 DNA: TGCGCCAGCAGCCCCCGACTAGCGGGAGTTGAGCAGTTCTTC. It yields the protein CASSPRLAGVEQFF.

The chain links TRBV4-2 to TRBJ1-2, with D tentatively TRBD1 (5 bases). The ends were cut back, 4 bases at V and 1 base at J, with 13 bases in the middle. The CDR3 is 15 amino acids. CDR1 and CDR2 (germline): LGHNA, YNFKEQ. DNA of the CDR3: TGTGCCAGCAGCCCCGAGGGGAGGGGTAACTATGGCTACACCTTC. Amino acid sequence: CASSPEGRGNYGYTF.

This clone occurred a few times. The CDR3: CASRQGLSQTVETQYF. The CDR3 DNA sequence: TGTGCCAGCAGGCAGGGGTTATCTCAAACGGTTGAGACCCAGTACTTC. The rearrangement uses TRBV3-1 (or the pseudogene TRBV3-2) and TRBJ2-5; maybe TRBD1 (6 bases). The CDR3 consists of 16 residues. Germline-derived CDR1 and CDR2 are LGHDT and YNNKEL (reference sequence). V shed 6 bases and J shed 5 bases, with 22 bases lying between them.

The chain is built from TRBV14 and TRBJ2-3, with D tentatively TRBD2 (5 bases). With 0 bases removed from V and 6 bases from J, the gap between germline ends came to 10 bases. This CDR3 has 14 amino acids. CDR1 is SGHDN, CDR2 FVKESK, per germline. This CDR3 reads CASSQDRGWDTQYF. CDR3 coding DNA: TGTGCCAGCAGCCAAGACCGGGGTTGGGATACGCAGTATTTT.

Worth noting for this clone: This same CDR3 is encoded by further DNA sequences in the sample. The chain employs TRBV19 and TRBJ1-5; perhaps TRBD1 as D (6 bases). The CDR3 covers 16 residues. Trimming removed 3 bases from V and 4 bases from J, with 16 bases in between. From germline, CDR1 is LNHDA and CDR2 SQIVND (reference sequence). The CDR3 DNA reads TGTGCCAGTAGTATTGGGGGCCGACGAGGGAATCAGCCCCAGCATTTT. Its translation: CASSIGGRRGNQPQHF.

The chain combines TRBV15 with TRBJ2-5, with 9 nucleotides matching TRBD2. The CDR3 is 16 residues long. The V segment lost 0 bases and the J segment 6 bases; nucleotides outside the gene matches: 8. Germline V gives CDR1 LNHNV, CDR2 YYDKDF (reference sequence). Here the CDR3 DNA reads TGTGCCACCAGCAGAGATCATATTAGCGGGGGCCAGACCCAGTACTTC. The encoded protein is CATSRDHISGGQTQYF. Drawing the rest from reference TRBV15 and TRBJ2-5, the complete variable domain is DAMVIQNPRYQVTQFGKPVTLSCSQTLNHNVMYWYQQKSSQAPKLLFHYYDKDFNNEADTPDNFQSRRPNTSFCFLDIRSPGLGDTAMYLCATSRDHISGGQTQYFGPGTRLLVL.

The chain is built from TRBV9 and TRBJ2-7, with a possible D match to TRBD2 (6 bases). Germline CDR1 reads SGDLS; CDR2 reads YYNGEE. CDR3 size: 15 residues. Trimming cost V 2 bases and J 0 bases, with 12 bases left between them. Here the CDR3 DNA reads TGTGCCAGCAGCGTTGGAGGGACCAGCTCCTACGAGCAGTACTTC. This translates into CASSVGGTSSYEQYF.